The clone carrying this T cell receptor beta chain was observed at least ten times. This sample was included in a study of spatial heterogeneity in lung cancer. Across the whole study: There were, on average, more than eight raw-read appearances for each unique TCR and UMI combination.

TCRdb used MiXCR to reprocess the 5' RACE reads, holding one entry per CDR3 protein. The sample shows 20,000 to 25,000 distinct CDR3 sequences, approximately 6.2% of them seen only once. Germline assignment: CDR1 SGHVS and CDR2 FQNEAQ. V was cut by 1 base and J by 3 bases, with 10 bases left in between. The CDR3 spans 14 residues. Time point meaning: sample taken at primary tumor resection. This specimen consisted of PBMCs, obtained at surgery. This receptor was identified in a male donor with early-stage non-small cell lung cancer. The chain uses TRBV7-8 and TRBJ2-7; D unclear. In DNA, the CDR3 is TGTGCCAGCAGCTTAGTGGGTGGGAACTACGAGCAGTACTTC. The encoded protein is CASSLVGGNYEQYF.